This section outlines one TCR beta chain sequence together with its context. Donors counted as nominally healthy when sampled, yet unrecorded immune exposures were likely. This entry belongs to a study of cytomegalovirus exposure and HLA in healthy donors. A multiplex PCR was run with 60 Vbeta primers and 13 Jbeta primers. Clones were sequenced by immunoSEQ multiplex PCR, and TCRdb holds only the in-frame ones, with some missing. The sample includes more than 90,000 clones, over 65% of them seen just once. CDR3 size: 17 residues. CDR1 and CDR2 from the germline V gene are SQVTM and ANQGSEA. Trimming stripped 0 bases from V and 2 bases from J, with 16 bases between.

V and J are TRBV29-1 and TRBJ1-4, with D perhaps TRBD1 (5 bases). The sequenced sample was PBMCs. The TCR comes from a woman aged 45 to 65 in good health and CMV-seropositive. This CDR3 is CSVEESRDFGTNEKLFF. For the CDR3, the DNA is TGCAGCGTTGAAGAGTCCAGGGATTTTGGGACTAATGAAAAACTGTTTTTT.